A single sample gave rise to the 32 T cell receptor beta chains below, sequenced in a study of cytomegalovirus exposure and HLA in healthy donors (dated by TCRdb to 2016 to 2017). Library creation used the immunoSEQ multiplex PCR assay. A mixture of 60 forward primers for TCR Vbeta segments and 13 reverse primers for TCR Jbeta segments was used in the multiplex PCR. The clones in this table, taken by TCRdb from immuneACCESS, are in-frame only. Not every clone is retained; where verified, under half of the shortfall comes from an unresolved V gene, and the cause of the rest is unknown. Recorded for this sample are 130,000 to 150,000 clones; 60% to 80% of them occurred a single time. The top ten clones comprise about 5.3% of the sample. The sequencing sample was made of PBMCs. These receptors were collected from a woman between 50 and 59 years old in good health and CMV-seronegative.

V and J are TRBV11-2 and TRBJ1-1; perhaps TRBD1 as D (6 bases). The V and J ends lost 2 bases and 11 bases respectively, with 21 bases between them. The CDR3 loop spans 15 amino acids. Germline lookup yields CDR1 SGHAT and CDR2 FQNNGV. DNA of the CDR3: TGTGCCAGCAGCTTATGGGGCGATAGACAGGTGTGGGCTTTCTTT. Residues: CASSLWGDRQVWAFF.

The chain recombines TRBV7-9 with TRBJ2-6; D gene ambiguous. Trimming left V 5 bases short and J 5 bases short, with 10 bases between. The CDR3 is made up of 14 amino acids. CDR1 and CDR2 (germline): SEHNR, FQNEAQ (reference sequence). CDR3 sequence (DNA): TGTGCCAGCAGCCAGGATCTGAGGGCCAACGTCCTGACTTTC. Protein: CASSQDLRANVLTF.

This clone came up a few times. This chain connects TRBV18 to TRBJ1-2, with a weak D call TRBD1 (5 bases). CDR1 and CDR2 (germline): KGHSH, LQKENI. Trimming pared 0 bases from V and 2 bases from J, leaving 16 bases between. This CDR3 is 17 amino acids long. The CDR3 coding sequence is TGTGCCAGCTCACCACCGGACAAGATGAGTGGGAACTATGGCTACACCTTC. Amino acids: CASSPPDKMSGNYGYTF.

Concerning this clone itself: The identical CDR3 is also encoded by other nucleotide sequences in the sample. The CDR3 DNA is TGCGCCAGCAGCTGGGCAGGGGGTGCTAATGAAAAACTGTTTTTT. Its translation is CASSWAGGANEKLFF. The chain carries TRBV5-1 and TRBJ1-4; 7 bases match TRBD1. There are 15 residues in the CDR3. In germline, CDR1 is SGHRS, CDR2 YFSETQ. With 3 bases clipped from V and 3 bases from J, the junction kept 5 bases outside the gene matches.

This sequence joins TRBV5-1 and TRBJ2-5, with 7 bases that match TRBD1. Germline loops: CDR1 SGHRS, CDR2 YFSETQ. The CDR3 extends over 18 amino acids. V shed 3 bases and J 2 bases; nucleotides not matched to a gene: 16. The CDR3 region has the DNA TGCGCCAGCAGCTCGCCCCCTCGACAGGGAACACTTCAAGAGACCCAGTACTTC. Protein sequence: CASSSPPRQGTLQETQYF.

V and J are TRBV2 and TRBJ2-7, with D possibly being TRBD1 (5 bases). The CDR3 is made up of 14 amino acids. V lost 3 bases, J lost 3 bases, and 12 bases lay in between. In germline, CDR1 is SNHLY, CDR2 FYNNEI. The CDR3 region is CASSDYNRLYEQYF. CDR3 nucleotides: TGTGCCAGCAGTGATTACAACAGGCTCTACGAGCAGTACTTC.

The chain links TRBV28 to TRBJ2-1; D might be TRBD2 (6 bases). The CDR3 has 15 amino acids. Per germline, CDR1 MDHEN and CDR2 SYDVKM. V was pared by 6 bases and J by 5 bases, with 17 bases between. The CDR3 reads CASSRGTLTDNEQFF. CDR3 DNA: TGTGCCAGCAGCCGCGGGACTCTGACAGACAATGAGCAGTTCTTC.

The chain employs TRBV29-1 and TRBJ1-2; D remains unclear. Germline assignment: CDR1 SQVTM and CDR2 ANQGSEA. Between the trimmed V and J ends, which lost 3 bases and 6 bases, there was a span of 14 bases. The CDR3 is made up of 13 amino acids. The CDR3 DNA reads TGCAGCGTTGAGGTTCGGGGAGGGAATGGCTACACCTTC. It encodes CSVEVRGGNGYTF.

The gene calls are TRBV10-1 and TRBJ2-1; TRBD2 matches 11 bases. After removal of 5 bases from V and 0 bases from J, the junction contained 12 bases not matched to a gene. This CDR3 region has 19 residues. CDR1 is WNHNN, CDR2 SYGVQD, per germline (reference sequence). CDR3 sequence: CASSSYPGTSGRSYNEQFF. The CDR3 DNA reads TGCGCCAGCAGTTCCTACCCCGGGACTAGCGGACGCTCCTACAATGAGCAGTTCTTC.

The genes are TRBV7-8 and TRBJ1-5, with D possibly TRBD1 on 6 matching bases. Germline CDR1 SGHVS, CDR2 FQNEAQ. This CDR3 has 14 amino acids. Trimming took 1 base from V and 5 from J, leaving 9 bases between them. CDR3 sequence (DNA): TGTGCCAGCAGCTTAGTGGCAGGGGATCAGCCCCAGCATTTT. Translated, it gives CASSLVAGDQPQHF.

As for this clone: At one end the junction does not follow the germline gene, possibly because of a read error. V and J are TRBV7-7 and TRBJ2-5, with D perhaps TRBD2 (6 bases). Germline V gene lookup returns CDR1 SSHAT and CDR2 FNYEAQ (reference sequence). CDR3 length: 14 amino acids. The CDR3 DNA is TGTGCTAGCAGCTTAGTTCGGAGCGGGGAGACCCAGTACTTC. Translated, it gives CASSLVRSGETQYF.

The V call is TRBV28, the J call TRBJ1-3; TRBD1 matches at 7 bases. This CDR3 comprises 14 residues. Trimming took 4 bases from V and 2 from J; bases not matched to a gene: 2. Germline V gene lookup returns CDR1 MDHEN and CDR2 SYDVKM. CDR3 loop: CASSSDRAGNTIYF. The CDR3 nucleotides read TGTGCCAGCAGTTCTGACAGGGCTGGAAACACCATATATTTT.

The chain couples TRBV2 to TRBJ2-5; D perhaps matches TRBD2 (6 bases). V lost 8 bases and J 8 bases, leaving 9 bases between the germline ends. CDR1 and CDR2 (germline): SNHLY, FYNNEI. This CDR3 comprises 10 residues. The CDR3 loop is CASVGGTQYF. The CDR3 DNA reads TGTGCCAGCGTGGGGGGTACCCAGTACTTC.

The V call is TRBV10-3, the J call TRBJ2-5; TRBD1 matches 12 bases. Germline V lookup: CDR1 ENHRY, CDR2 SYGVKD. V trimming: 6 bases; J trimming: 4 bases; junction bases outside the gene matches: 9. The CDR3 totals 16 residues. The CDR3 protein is CAISDSGTGGGETQYF. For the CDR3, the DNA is TGTGCCATCAGCGACTCCGGGACAGGGGGCGGAGAGACCCAGTACTTC.

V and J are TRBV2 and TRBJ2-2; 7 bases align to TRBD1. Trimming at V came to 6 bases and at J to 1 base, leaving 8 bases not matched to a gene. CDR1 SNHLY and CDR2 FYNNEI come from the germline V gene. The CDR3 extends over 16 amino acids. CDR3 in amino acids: CASRPTGAVNTGELFF. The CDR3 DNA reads TGTGCCAGCAGGCCCACAGGGGCCGTGAACACCGGGGAGCTGTTTTTT.

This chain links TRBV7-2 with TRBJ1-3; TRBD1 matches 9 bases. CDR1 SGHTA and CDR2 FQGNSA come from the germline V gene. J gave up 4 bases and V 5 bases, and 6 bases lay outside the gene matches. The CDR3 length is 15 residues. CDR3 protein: CASSPGQGPGNTIYF. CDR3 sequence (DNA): TGTGCCAGCAGCCCGGGACAGGGTCCAGGAAACACCATATATTTT.

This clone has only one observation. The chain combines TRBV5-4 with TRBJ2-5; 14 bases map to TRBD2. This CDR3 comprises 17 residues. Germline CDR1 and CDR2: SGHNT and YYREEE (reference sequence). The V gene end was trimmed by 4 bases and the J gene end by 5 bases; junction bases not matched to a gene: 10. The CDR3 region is CASSLGLAGDFMETQYF. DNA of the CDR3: TGTGCCAGCAGCCTGGGACTAGCGGGGGACTTTATGGAGACCCAGTACTTC.

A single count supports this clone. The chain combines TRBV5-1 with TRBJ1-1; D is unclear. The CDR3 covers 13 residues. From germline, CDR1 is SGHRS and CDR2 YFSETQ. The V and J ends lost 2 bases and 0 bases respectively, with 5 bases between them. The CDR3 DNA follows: TGCGCCAGCAGCTTCAGGATGAACACTGAAGCTTTCTTT. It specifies CASSFRMNTEAFF.

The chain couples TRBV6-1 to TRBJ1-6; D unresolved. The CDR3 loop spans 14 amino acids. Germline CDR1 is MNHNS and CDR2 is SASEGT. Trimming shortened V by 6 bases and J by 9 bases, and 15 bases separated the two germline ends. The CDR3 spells CASRIEGLGSPLHF. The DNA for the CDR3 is TGTGCCAGCAGAATCGAGGGCCTGGGTTCACCCCTCCACTTT.

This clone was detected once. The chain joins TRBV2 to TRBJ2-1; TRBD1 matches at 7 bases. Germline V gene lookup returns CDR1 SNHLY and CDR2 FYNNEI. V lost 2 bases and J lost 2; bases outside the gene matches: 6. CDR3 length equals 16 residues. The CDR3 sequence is CASSEFRQGPYNEQFF. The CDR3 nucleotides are TGTGCCAGCAGTGAATTTCGACAGGGTCCCTACAATGAGCAGTTCTTC.

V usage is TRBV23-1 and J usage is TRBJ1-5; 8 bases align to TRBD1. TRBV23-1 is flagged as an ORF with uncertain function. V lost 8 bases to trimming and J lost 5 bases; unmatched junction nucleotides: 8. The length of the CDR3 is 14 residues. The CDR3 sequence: CASPTLDRDQPQHF. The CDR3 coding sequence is TGCGCCAGCCCAACATTGGACAGGGATCAGCCCCAGCATTTT.

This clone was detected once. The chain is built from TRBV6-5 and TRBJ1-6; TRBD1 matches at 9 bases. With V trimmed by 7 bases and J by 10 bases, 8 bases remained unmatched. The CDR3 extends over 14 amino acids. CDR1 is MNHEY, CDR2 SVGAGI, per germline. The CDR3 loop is CASTKQGARSPLHF. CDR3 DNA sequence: TGTGCCAGCACTAAACAGGGGGCGAGATCACCCCTCCACTTT.

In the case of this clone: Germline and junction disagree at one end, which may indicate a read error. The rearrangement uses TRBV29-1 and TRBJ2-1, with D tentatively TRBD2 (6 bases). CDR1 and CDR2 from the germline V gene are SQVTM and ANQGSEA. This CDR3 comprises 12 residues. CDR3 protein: CSGGVAYNKQFF. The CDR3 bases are TGCAGCGGGGGGGTAGCCTACAATAAGCAGTTCTTC.

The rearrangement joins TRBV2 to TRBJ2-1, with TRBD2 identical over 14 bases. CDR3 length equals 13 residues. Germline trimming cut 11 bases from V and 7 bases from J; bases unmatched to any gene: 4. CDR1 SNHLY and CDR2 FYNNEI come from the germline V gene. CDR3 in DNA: TGTGCCGACGGGACTAGCGGGGGTAATGAGCAGTTCTTC. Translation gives CADGTSGGNEQFF.

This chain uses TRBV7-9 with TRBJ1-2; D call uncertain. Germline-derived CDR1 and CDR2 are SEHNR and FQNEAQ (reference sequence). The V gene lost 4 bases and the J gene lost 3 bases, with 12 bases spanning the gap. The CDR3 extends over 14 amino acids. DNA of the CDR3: TGTGCCAGCAGCTCCTCGGGTCCCGACTATGGCTACACCTTC. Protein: CASSSSGPDYGYTF.

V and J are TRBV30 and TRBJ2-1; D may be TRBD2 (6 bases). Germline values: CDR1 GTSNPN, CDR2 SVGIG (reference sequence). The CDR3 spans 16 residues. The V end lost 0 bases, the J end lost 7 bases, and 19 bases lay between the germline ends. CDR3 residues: CAWSVLSTARGNEQFF. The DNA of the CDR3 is TGTGCCTGGAGTGTACTTTCAACGGCACGGGGGAATGAGCAGTTCTTC.

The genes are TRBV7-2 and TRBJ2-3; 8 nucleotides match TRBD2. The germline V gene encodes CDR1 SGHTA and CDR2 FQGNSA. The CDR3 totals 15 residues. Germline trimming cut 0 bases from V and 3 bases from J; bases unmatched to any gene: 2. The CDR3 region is CASSLASGGTDTQYF. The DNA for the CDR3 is TGTGCCAGCAGCTTAGCGAGCGGGGGTACAGATACGCAGTATTTT.

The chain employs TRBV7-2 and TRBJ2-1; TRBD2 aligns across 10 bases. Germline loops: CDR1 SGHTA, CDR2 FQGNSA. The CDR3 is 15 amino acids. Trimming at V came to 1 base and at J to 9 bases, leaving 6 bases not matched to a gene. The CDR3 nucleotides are TGTGCCAGCAGCTTAGAGCGGGGGGGTTCGCTTGAGCAGTTCTTC. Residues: CASSLERGGSLEQFF.

This CDR3 is CASSQDWGRDEQYF. Here the CDR3 DNA reads TGCGCCAGCAGCCAAGATTGGGGGCGCGACGAGCAGTACTTC. The V call is TRBV4-3, the J call TRBJ2-5; possibly TRBD1 for D (6 bases). The DNA end is more similar to TRBJ2-7, so the J call may be wrong. The CDR3 is made up of 14 amino acids. Germline V gene lookup returns CDR1 LGHNA and CDR2 YSLEER.

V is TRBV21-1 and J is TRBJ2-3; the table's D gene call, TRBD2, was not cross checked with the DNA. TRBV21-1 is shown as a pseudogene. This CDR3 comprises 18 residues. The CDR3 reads CASSKDTDRNGRGDTQYF. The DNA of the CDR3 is TGTGCCAGCAGCAAAGACACGGACCGCAACGGCCGGGGGGATACGCAGTATTTT.

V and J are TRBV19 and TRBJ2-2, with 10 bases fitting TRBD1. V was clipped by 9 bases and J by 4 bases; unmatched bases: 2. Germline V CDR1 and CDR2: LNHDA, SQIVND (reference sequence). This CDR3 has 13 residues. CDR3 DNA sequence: TGTGCCAGCCGGGACAGGGGCACCGGGGAGCTGTTTTTT. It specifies CASRDRGTGELFF.

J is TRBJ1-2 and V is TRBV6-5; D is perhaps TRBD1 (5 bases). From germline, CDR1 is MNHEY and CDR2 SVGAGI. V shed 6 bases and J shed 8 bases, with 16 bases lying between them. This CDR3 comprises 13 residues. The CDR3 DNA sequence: TGTGCCAGCAGCGCTAGCGGGACGGAGGGCTACACCTTC. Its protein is CASSASGTEGYTF.